This T cell receptor (beta chain) was documented in a study of graft-versus-host responses after intestinal transplantation. The count of this clone is one. Its specificity is not known. The repertoire was sequenced with immunoSEQ multiplex PCR; TCRdb's copy has only in-frame clones and lacks some. The sample carries approximately 80,000 clones, roughly 89% recorded once. The TCR originated in a human donor who received an intestinal transplant. The sample was unstimulated CD4+ T cells sorted from spleen or lymph node cells, taken before intestinal transplant.

In DNA, the CDR3 is TGTGCCAGCAGGGCAGGGCTCTACAATGAGCAGTTCTTC. The encoded protein is CASRAGLYNEQFF. J is TRBJ2-1 and V is TRBV25-1, with D possibly TRBD1 on 5 matching bases. Trimming removed 6 bases at V and 3 bases at J, with 9 bases between. CDR1 and CDR2 from the germline V gene are MGHDK and SYGVNS. This CDR3 is built from 13 residues.